The TCR beta chain under discussion was sequenced for a study of CD8+CD57+ T cells in acquired aplastic anemia. This CDR3 has 16 residues. The V segment lost 3 bases and the J segment 5 bases; nucleotides outside the gene matches: 11. The germline V gene has CDR1 SGDLS and CDR2 YYNGEE. Investigators profiled TCR beta VDJ and CDR3 from genomic DNA template. TCRdb re-derived calls from the reads in MiXCR, one entry per CDR3 protein. This sample carries a few hundred thousand distinct CDR3 sequences, 56% of them seen once, and the ten largest clones take around 7.6%. This sequence originates from a human donor with severe aplastic anemia or a healthy control (not recorded which). This sequence joins TRBV9 and TRBJ2-1, with 7 bases fitting TRBD1. The source material was sorted CD4+, CD8+, or CD8+CD57+ T cells (not recorded which) from PBMCs. CDR3 nucleotide sequence: TGTGCCAGCAGCGCGGAGACAGGGCCAGGGAACAATGAGCAGTTCTTC. This gives the protein CASSAETGPGNNEQFF.